The rows below give T cell receptor beta chains drawn from one sample of a study of blood T cell repertoires in COVID-19. Sequenced by immunoSEQ multiplex PCR; TCRdb stores in-frame clones only, minus some. The table lists a few hundred thousand clones, approximately 90% of them singletons. Specimen: PBMCs or T cells enriched from blood (not recorded which). The receptors shown here come from a woman in her 40s who had been exposed to COVID-19. Both conserved end residues are part of each CDR3. The D gene is left open where the match is weak. Only part of the rows carry a size: once, few, many, or a class if the clone is expanded.

J gene: TRBJ1-6
V gene: TRBV15
clone size: NA
D gene: TRBD1
CDR3 DNA: TGTGCCGCCTCGACAGGGCGTAATTCACCCCTCCACTTT
CDR3 protein: CAASTGRNSPLHF

J gene: TRBJ2-1
V gene: TRBV5-1
clone size: few
D gene: NA
CDR3 DNA: TGCGCCAGCAGCTTGGGGGACACCACCTACAATGAGCAGTTCTTC
CDR3 protein: CASSLGDTTYNEQFF

J gene: TRBJ1-4
V gene: TRBV5-4
clone size: NA
D gene: NA
CDR3 DNA: TGTGCCAGCAGCCCGCGCATTGGTGAAAAACTGTTTTTT
CDR3 protein: CASSPRIGEKLFF

J gene: TRBJ1-6
V gene: TRBV7-8
clone size: NA
D gene: NA
CDR3 DNA: TGTGCCAGCAGCTTAGGGGACATAAATTCACCCCTCCACTTT
CDR3 protein: CASSLGDINSPLHF

J gene: TRBJ1-5
V gene: TRBV3-1/TRBV3-2
clone size: once
D gene: NA
CDR3 DNA: TGTGCCAGCAGCCTCGGGAGGGACCAGCCCCAGCATTTT
CDR3 protein: CASSLGRDQPQHF

J gene: TRBJ1-4
V gene: TRBV9
clone size: NA
D gene: NA
CDR3 DNA: TGTGCCAGCACGTCTCAGGGAAAAACTAATGAAAAACTGTTTTTT
CDR3 protein: CASTSQGKTNEKLFF

J gene: TRBJ2-5
V gene: TRBV19
clone size: NA
D gene: TRBD2
CDR3 DNA: TGTGCCAGTAGTATACTCCGGACTAGCGGGAGTAGGGAGACCCAGTACTTC
CDR3 protein: CASSILRTSGSRETQYF

J gene: TRBJ2-7
V gene: TRBV7-2
clone size: NA
D gene: NA
CDR3 DNA: TGTGCCAGCAGCTTAGCTTCGGACTCATCCTACGAGCAGTACTTC
CDR3 protein: CASSLASDSSYEQYF

J gene: TRBJ1-2
V gene: TRBV30
clone size: NA
D gene: TRBD1
CDR3 DNA: TGTGCCTGGAGGGGATTTGACAGGGGCCGCGGCTACACCTTC
CDR3 protein: CAWRGFDRGRGYTF

J gene: TRBJ1-5
V gene: TRBV30
clone size: NA
D gene: NA
CDR3 DNA: TGTGCCTGGAGGGATCAGGGGAAAAGCAATCAGCCCCAGCATTTT
CDR3 protein: CAWRDQGKSNQPQHF

J gene: TRBJ1-4
V gene: TRBV2
clone size: NA
D gene: NA
CDR3 DNA: TGTGCCAGCAGTGGGAGGGAATATGAAAAACTGTTTTTT
CDR3 protein: CASSGREYEKLFF

J gene: TRBJ1-3
V gene: TRBV11-2
clone size: NA
D gene: NA
CDR3 DNA: TGTGCCAGCAGCTTAATCGGCGGATACGTGAGCTCTGGAAACACCATATATTTT
CDR3 protein: CASSLIGGYVSSGNTIYF

J gene: TRBJ1-6
V gene: TRBV7-9
clone size: NA
D gene: NA
CDR3 DNA: TGTGCCAGCAGCTTAGGCGGGATCTCAAATTCACCCCTCCACTTT
CDR3 protein: CASSLGGISNSPLHF

J gene: TRBJ2-2
V gene: TRBV13
clone size: NA
D gene: NA
CDR3 DNA: TGTGCCAGCACCTTGGACAGGAACACCGGGGAGCTGTTTTTT
CDR3 protein: CASTLDRNTGELFF

J gene: TRBJ1-1
V gene: TRBV30
clone size: NA
D gene: NA
CDR3 DNA: TGTGCCTGGAGTGTGGAGGGGAGAAAAGCTTTCTTT
CDR3 protein: CAWSVEGRKAFF

J gene: TRBJ1-3
V gene: TRBV4-3
clone size: NA
D gene: NA
CDR3 DNA: TGCGCCAGCAGCCAATCCCCCGGGAGTAACTCTGGAAACACCATATATTTT
CDR3 protein: CASSQSPGSNSGNTIYF

J gene: TRBJ1-6
V gene: TRBV30
clone size: NA
D gene: TRBD1
CDR3 DNA: TGTGCCTGGGGGACAGTTTCCTATAATTCACCCCTCCACTTT
CDR3 protein: CAWGTVSYNSPLHF

J gene: TRBJ1-4
V gene: TRBV5-1
clone size: once
D gene: NA
CDR3 DNA: TGCGCCAGCAGACGGACACAGGGAGATGAAAAACTGTTTTTT
CDR3 protein: CASRRTQGDEKLFF

J gene: TRBJ1-1
V gene: TRBV4-3
clone size: NA
D gene: TRBD1
CDR3 DNA: TGCGCCAGCAGCCAAGGTCTGGACAGGGGGAACACTGAAGCTTTCTTT
CDR3 protein: CASSQGLDRGNTEAFF

J gene: TRBJ2-7
V gene: TRBV6-2/TRBV6-3
clone size: NA
D gene: NA
CDR3 DNA: TGTGCCAGCAGTCCCGTCCCGGGGATTCCCTACGAGCAGTACTTC
CDR3 protein: CASSPVPGIPYEQYF

J gene: TRBJ1-1
V gene: TRBV7-2
clone size: few
D gene: TRBD1
CDR3 DNA: TGTGCCAGCAGCCCCATGACAGGGAGCGGGGGGACTGAAGCTTTCTTT
CDR3 protein: CASSPMTGSGGTEAFF

J gene: TRBJ1-2
V gene: TRBV15
clone size: NA
D gene: NA
CDR3 DNA: TGTGCCACCAGCCTAGGAGGGAGTGCGGGCGGCTACACCTTC
CDR3 protein: CATSLGGSAGGYTF

J gene: TRBJ1-1
V gene: TRBV25-1
clone size: NA
D gene: TRBD1
CDR3 DNA: TGTGCCAGCAGTGAATCCCGGGACAGGGAGGAAGCTTTCTTT
CDR3 protein: CASSESRDREEAFF

J gene: TRBJ2-5
V gene: TRBV3-1/TRBV3-2
clone size: NA
D gene: TRBD2
CDR3 DNA: TGTGCCAGCAGCCCCCTAGCGGGGGGGAGAGAGACCCAGTACTTC
CDR3 protein: CASSPLAGGRETQYF

J gene: TRBJ2-2
V gene: TRBV30
clone size: NA
D gene: NA
CDR3 DNA: TGTGCCTGGAGTGTAATGCTAGCGCAGGGGGAGCTGTTTTTT
CDR3 protein: CAWSVMLAQGELFF

J gene: TRBJ2-3
V gene: TRBV7-2
clone size: NA
D gene: NA
CDR3 DNA: TGTGCCAGCAGCTTAGGGAGTTCGTTGGACACAGATACGCAGTATTTT
CDR3 protein: CASSLGSSLDTDTQYF

J gene: TRBJ2-1
V gene: TRBV11-3
clone size: NA
D gene: TRBD2
CDR3 DNA: TGTGCCAGCAGCTTAGGCAGCGGGAGGTCCTACAATGAGCAGTTCTTC
CDR3 protein: CASSLGSGRSYNEQFF

J gene: TRBJ1-1
V gene: TRBV12-3/TRBV12-4
clone size: NA
D gene: NA
CDR3 DNA: TGTGCCAGCAGTGTCGGTCGGCAGGATTCCCACTTT
CDR3 protein: CASSVGRQDSHF

J gene: TRBJ1-1
V gene: TRBV12-5
clone size: NA
D gene: TRBD1
CDR3 DNA: TGTGCTAGTGGTTTGGGGGACAGCTATCAAATAGTTTTGAACACTGAAGCTTTCTTT
CDR3 protein: CASGLGDSYQIVLNTEAFF

J gene: TRBJ1-2
V gene: TRBV5-6
clone size: NA
D gene: NA
CDR3 DNA: TGTGCCAGCATCCCTAGGGGCAGGGCCTCCTATGGCTACACCTTC
CDR3 protein: CASIPRGRASYGYTF

J gene: TRBJ1-5
V gene: TRBV27
clone size: NA
D gene: TRBD1
CDR3 DNA: TGTGCCAGCAGTTTTCGGGACAGCCGTCAGCCCCAGCATTTT
CDR3 protein: CASSFRDSRQPQHF

J gene: TRBJ2-2
V gene: TRBV10-2
clone size: NA
D gene: TRBD1
CDR3 DNA: TGCGCCAGCTTAGGGGGCGCCGGCACCGGGGAGCTGTTTTTT
CDR3 protein: CASLGGAGTGELFF

J gene: TRBJ1-5
V gene: TRBV20-1
clone size: NA
D gene: NA
CDR3 DNA: TGCAGTGCTAGTGACGGGGGCAATCAGCCCCAGCATTTT
CDR3 protein: CSASDGGNQPQHF

J gene: TRBJ2-7
V gene: TRBV2
clone size: NA
D gene: NA
CDR3 DNA: TGTGCCAGCGGGCAGTCTGAGTCCTACGAGCAGTACTTC
CDR3 protein: CASGQSESYEQYF

J gene: TRBJ2-3
V gene: TRBV2
clone size: NA
D gene: TRBD2
CDR3 DNA: TGTGCCAGCAGTGAGGCTAGCGGGGGAGATACGCAGTATTTT
CDR3 protein: CASSEASGGDTQYF

J gene: TRBJ1-4
V gene: TRBV2
clone size: NA
D gene: TRBD1
CDR3 DNA: TGTGCCAGCAGGACAGGGGGCACTAATGAAAAACTGTTTTTT
CDR3 protein: CASRTGGTNEKLFF

J gene: TRBJ1-3
V gene: TRBV27
clone size: NA
D gene: NA
CDR3 DNA: TGTGCCAGCAGTTTAAGGGGCACCTTCTCTGGAAACACCATATATTTT
CDR3 protein: CASSLRGTFSGNTIYF

J gene: TRBJ1-2
V gene: TRBV20-1
clone size: NA
D gene: NA
CDR3 DNA: TGCAGTGCTAGTCGAGCTAACTATGGCTACACCTTC
CDR3 protein: CSASRANYGYTF

J gene: TRBJ2-2
V gene: TRBV12-3/TRBV12-4
clone size: once
D gene: NA
CDR3 DNA: TGTGCCAGCAGTCCTAGGAACACCGGGGAGCTGTTTTTT
CDR3 protein: CASSPRNTGELFF

J gene: TRBJ2-1
V gene: TRBV3-1/TRBV3-2
clone size: few
D gene: TRBD2
CDR3 DNA: TGTGCCAGCAGCCAAGAGAGAGTACTAGCGGGACTCAATGAGCAGTTCTTC
CDR3 protein: CASSQERVLAGLNEQFF

J gene: TRBJ2-7
V gene: TRBV5-1
clone size: NA
D gene: TRBD2
CDR3 DNA: TGCGCCAGCAGTTATCGAGCGGGGGCCTACGAGCAGTACTTC
CDR3 protein: CASSYRAGAYEQYF

J gene: TRBJ1-4
V gene: TRBV29-1
clone size: NA
D gene: TRBD1
CDR3 DNA: TGCAGCGTTCGTGGACAGGGGTTTAATGGTGAAAAACTGTTTTTT
CDR3 protein: CSVRGQGFNGEKLFF

J gene: TRBJ1-5
V gene: TRBV19
clone size: NA
D gene: TRBD1
CDR3 DNA: TGTGCCAGTAGTATCGACAGGGGGGGCACTCAGCCCCAGCATTTT
CDR3 protein: CASSIDRGGTQPQHF

J gene: TRBJ2-7
V gene: TRBV19
clone size: NA
D gene: NA
CDR3 DNA: TGTGCCAGTAGTAAGGCAGGGACCTACGAGCAGTACTTC
CDR3 protein: CASSKAGTYEQYF

J gene: TRBJ1-6
V gene: TRBV14
clone size: once
D gene: NA
CDR3 DNA: TGTGCCAGCAGCCAACAGACTGGAGGAGGATCACCCCTCCACTTT
CDR3 protein: CASSQQTGGGSPLHF

J gene: TRBJ1-5
V gene: TRBV2
clone size: NA
D gene: TRBD1
CDR3 DNA: TGTGCCAGCAGCCAGGGGGATCAGCCCCAGCATTTT
CDR3 protein: CASSQGDQPQHF

J gene: TRBJ1-3
V gene: TRBV7-6
clone size: once
D gene: TRBD1
CDR3 DNA: TGTGCCAGCAGCTTATATAGGGCCGACTACAGGGGAATTGCCTCTGGAAACACCATATATTTT
CDR3 protein: CASSLYRADYRGIASGNTIYF

J gene: TRBJ2-7
V gene: TRBV7-9
clone size: few
D gene: TRBD1
CDR3 DNA: TGTGCCAGCAGCCCCCGGACAGGGGCTAGCTCCTACGAGCAGTACTTC
CDR3 protein: CASSPRTGASSYEQYF

J gene: TRBJ2-7
V gene: TRBV5-1
clone size: NA
D gene: TRBD2
CDR3 DNA: TGCGCCAGCAGCCGGGGAGGGGACTCGGGGCAGTACTTT
CDR3 protein: CASSRGGDSGQYF

J gene: TRBJ2-5
V gene: TRBV6-2/TRBV6-3
clone size: NA
D gene: TRBD2
CDR3 DNA: TGTGCCAGCAGTTCTCCGGGACTCGGACGTGGAGCGGGAGGGATCGGGAAGACCCAGTACTTC
CDR3 protein: CASSSPGLGRGAGGIGKTQYF

J gene: TRBJ1-2
V gene: TRBV2
clone size: NA
D gene: NA
CDR3 DNA: TGTGCCAGCAGTGCCACAGTTGGGGGCTACACCTTC
CDR3 protein: CASSATVGGYTF

J gene: TRBJ2-5
V gene: TRBV6-9
clone size: once
D gene: NA
CDR3 DNA: TGTGCCAGCAGTTACGGGTTGCAGCTACAAGAGACCCAGTACTTC
CDR3 protein: CASSYGLQLQETQYF

J gene: TRBJ2-5
V gene: TRBV7-2
clone size: NA
D gene: TRBD1
CDR3 DNA: TGTGCCAGCAGCTCCGGGACAGAGGGGACCCAGTACTTC
CDR3 protein: CASSSGTEGTQYF

J gene: TRBJ1-3
V gene: TRBV18
clone size: NA
D gene: TRBD1
CDR3 DNA: TGTGCCAGCTCACCAAGTCCGGGACAGAACTCTGGAAACACCATATATTTT
CDR3 protein: CASSPSPGQNSGNTIYF

J gene: TRBJ1-5
V gene: TRBV19
clone size: few
D gene: TRBD1
CDR3 DNA: TGTGCCAGTAGTATCGCGGGACAGATTAATTTT
CDR3 protein: CASSIAGQINF

J gene: TRBJ1-2
V gene: TRBV13
clone size: once
D gene: NA
CDR3 DNA: TGTGCCAGCAGCCCCTTTTTTGGGGGGGGCAACTATGGCTACACCTTC
CDR3 protein: CASSPFFGGGNYGYTF

J gene: TRBJ1-1
V gene: TRBV6-5
clone size: NA
D gene: NA
CDR3 DNA: TGTGCCAGCCAGCCGAAACAGGCGGTTCCTACTGAAGCTTTCTTT
CDR3 protein: CASQPKQAVPTEAFF